These T cell receptor beta chains were read from a single sample in a study of CD8+ T cells in alopecia areata. Assay used: immunoSEQ multiplex PCR; TCRdb lists only in-frame clones, some missing. This sample yields 180,000 or so clones, of which around 64% are seen a single time; about an eighth belongs to the top ten. Specimen: CD8+ T cells sorted from blood, collected at week 0. These receptors came from a human donor with alopecia areata. Both conserved end residues are part of each CDR3. A D gene is named only where the DNA matches it firmly. Clone size is shown for a subset of rows, as once, few, many or a class of expanded clone.

v_call: TRBV10-3; j_call: TRBJ2-5; d_call: -; clone_size: -; cdr3_nt: TGTGCCATCAGTGAACAGGGATTTCAAGAGACCCAGTACTTC; cdr3_aa: CAISEQGFQETQYF
v_call: TRBV13; j_call: TRBJ1-1; d_call: -; clone_size: -; cdr3_nt: TGTGCCAGCAGCTCCGACAGCACTGAAGCTTTCTTT; cdr3_aa: CASSSDSTEAFF
v_call: TRBV4-1; j_call: TRBJ2-7; d_call: -; clone_size: few; cdr3_nt: TGCGCCAGCAGTCCGTCCACAGGGAGCGGCTACGAGCAGTACTTC; cdr3_aa: CASSPSTGSGYEQYF
v_call: TRBV6-6; j_call: TRBJ1-1; d_call: -; clone_size: -; cdr3_nt: TGTGCCAGCAGTTCCGACTATACTGAAGCTTTCTTT; cdr3_aa: CASSSDYTEAFF
v_call: TRBV30; j_call: TRBJ1-2; d_call: TRBD1; clone_size: -; cdr3_nt: TGTGCCGGACAGGGGAACTATGGCTACACCTTC; cdr3_aa: CAGQGNYGYTF
v_call: TRBV9; j_call: TRBJ1-2; d_call: -; clone_size: -; cdr3_nt: TGTGCCAGCAGCGACAGGGTTCAAGGCTACACCTTC; cdr3_aa: CASSDRVQGYTF
v_call: TRBV7-2; j_call: TRBJ1-2; d_call: TRBD1; clone_size: -; cdr3_nt: TGTGCCAGCAGCACATACAGGGGGCGCGGCTATGGCTACACCTTC; cdr3_aa: CASSTYRGRGYGYTF
v_call: TRBV9; j_call: TRBJ2-2; d_call: -; clone_size: -; cdr3_nt: TGTGCCAGCAGCGTAGCTGATAGAAACACCGGGGAGCTGTTTTTT; cdr3_aa: CASSVADRNTGELFF
v_call: TRBV29-1; j_call: TRBJ1-2; d_call: -; clone_size: -; cdr3_nt: TGCAGCGTTGTCTCAGGGAACTATGGCTACACCTTC; cdr3_aa: CSVVSGNYGYTF
v_call: TRBV29-1; j_call: TRBJ1-2; d_call: TRBD1; clone_size: -; cdr3_nt: TGCAGCGCCGTAGGACAGGGTGACTATGGCTACACCTTC; cdr3_aa: CSAVGQGDYGYTF
v_call: TRBV5-1; j_call: TRBJ1-5; d_call: -; clone_size: -; cdr3_nt: TGCGCCAGATGCGACCAGCCCCAGCATTTT; cdr3_aa: CARCDQPQHF
v_call: TRBV12-5; j_call: TRBJ1-5; d_call: -; clone_size: few; cdr3_nt: TGTGCTAGTGGTTTCGGGCTCAATCAGCCCCAGCATTTT; cdr3_aa: CASGFGLNQPQHF
v_call: TRBV6-5; j_call: TRBJ2-5; d_call: TRBD2; clone_size: -; cdr3_nt: TGTGCCAGCAGTTACTCGGCTAGCGGGGGAGAGACCCAGTACTTC; cdr3_aa: CASSYSASGGETQYF
v_call: TRBV30; j_call: TRBJ1-1; d_call: -; clone_size: -; cdr3_nt: TGTGCCTGGAGATATGACACTGAAGCTTTCTTT; cdr3_aa: CAWRYDTEAFF
v_call: TRBV27; j_call: TRBJ1-2; d_call: TRBD1; clone_size: -; cdr3_nt: TGTGCCAGCAGTTTAGGGGACAGGGGTAACTATGGCTACACCTTC; cdr3_aa: CASSLGDRGNYGYTF
v_call: TRBV29-1; j_call: TRBJ2-7; d_call: TRBD1; clone_size: -; cdr3_nt: TGCAGCGTCCGGACAGGGAGCTCCTACGAGCAGTACTTC; cdr3_aa: CSVRTGSSYEQYF
v_call: TRBV27; j_call: TRBJ1-3; d_call: -; clone_size: -; cdr3_nt: TGTGCCAGCAGTTTATCCAGCCCCTCTGGAAACACCATATATTTT; cdr3_aa: CASSLSSPSGNTIYF
v_call: TRBV2; j_call: TRBJ2-7; d_call: -; clone_size: -; cdr3_nt: TGTGCCAGCAGTGGACACGGACTGTCCTCAATCTACGAGCAGTACTTC; cdr3_aa: CASSGHGLSSIYEQYF
v_call: TRBV4-1; j_call: TRBJ2-2; d_call: -; clone_size: -; cdr3_nt: TGCGCCAGCAGCCAAGTAAGGCGGTATACCGGGGAGCTGTTTTTT; cdr3_aa: CASSQVRRYTGELFF
v_call: TRBV6-6; j_call: TRBJ2-5; d_call: -; clone_size: -; cdr3_nt: TGTGCCAGCAGCCTACAGGAGTCTAAGACCCAGTACTTC; cdr3_aa: CASSLQESKTQYF
v_call: TRBV13; j_call: TRBJ2-7; d_call: -; clone_size: -; cdr3_nt: TGTGCCAGCAGCCCGGGACGGGGTGGGGGCGAGCAGTACTTC; cdr3_aa: CASSPGRGGGEQYF
v_call: TRBV7-3; j_call: TRBJ2-1; d_call: TRBD1; clone_size: -; cdr3_nt: TGTGCCAGCAGCTTCGTAGGGACAGATGAGCAGTTCTTC; cdr3_aa: CASSFVGTDEQFF
v_call: TRBV19; j_call: TRBJ1-1; d_call: -; clone_size: -; cdr3_nt: TGTGCCAGTAGTATCGGACAGAACACTGAAGCTTTCTTT; cdr3_aa: CASSIGQNTEAFF
v_call: TRBV13; j_call: TRBJ2-1; d_call: -; clone_size: -; cdr3_nt: TGTGCCAGCAGCTTAGCAGGGCTCAATGAGCAGTTCTTC; cdr3_aa: CASSLAGLNEQFF
v_call: TRBV4-1; j_call: TRBJ2-1; d_call: -; clone_size: once; cdr3_nt: TGCGCCAGCAGCCCAGTGAACAATGAGCAGTTCTTC; cdr3_aa: CASSPVNNEQFF
v_call: TRBV27; j_call: TRBJ2-7; d_call: -; clone_size: -; cdr3_nt: TGTGCCAGCAGTTTGACAATTTCGGTAAACTACGAGCAGTACTTC; cdr3_aa: CASSLTISVNYEQYF
v_call: TRBV6-5; j_call: TRBJ2-5; d_call: -; clone_size: -; cdr3_nt: TGTGCCAGTACATGGGGGGAGACCCAGTACTTC; cdr3_aa: CASTWGETQYF
v_call: TRBV5-1; j_call: TRBJ2-7; d_call: -; clone_size: few; cdr3_nt: TGCGCCAGCAGCTTGTGGGGCGCTGCGGAGGGGGCAACTTACGAGCAGTACTTC; cdr3_aa: CASSLWGAAEGATYEQYF
v_call: TRBV7-9; j_call: TRBJ1-5; d_call: -; clone_size: -; cdr3_nt: TGTGCCAGCAGCTTAGTTGAGGTGGGTCAGCCCCAGCATTTT; cdr3_aa: CASSLVEVGQPQHF
v_call: TRBV6-1; j_call: TRBJ2-1; d_call: TRBD1; clone_size: -; cdr3_nt: TGTGCCAGCAGTGAGGGGACAGATAGGTATTCTCTACGTGAGCAGTTCTTC; cdr3_aa: CASSEGTDRYSLREQFF
v_call: TRBV30; j_call: TRBJ2-1; d_call: TRBD1; clone_size: -; cdr3_nt: TGTGCCTGGAGCGGACAGGGTTTAGACAATGAGCAGTTCTTC; cdr3_aa: CAWSGQGLDNEQFF
v_call: TRBV5-1; j_call: TRBJ2-7; d_call: TRBD1; clone_size: -; cdr3_nt: TGCGCCAGCAGCTTGGGTGGACAGGGTCTCACTTACGAGCAGTACTTC; cdr3_aa: CASSLGGQGLTYEQYF
v_call: TRBV13; j_call: TRBJ2-5; d_call: TRBD1; clone_size: few; cdr3_nt: TGTGCCAGCAGCTTTGGGAGGACAGGGGAGACCCAGTACTTC; cdr3_aa: CASSFGRTGETQYF
v_call: TRBV30; j_call: TRBJ1-5; d_call: -; clone_size: once; cdr3_nt: TGTGCCTGGAGTGTGGGGCAGGGTGGACAGCCCCAGCATTTT; cdr3_aa: CAWSVGQGGQPQHF
v_call: TRBV5-1; j_call: TRBJ2-7; d_call: -; clone_size: -; cdr3_nt: TGCGCCAGCTACGAGAGCTCCTACGAGCAGTACTTC; cdr3_aa: CASYESSYEQYF
v_call: TRBV5-1; j_call: TRBJ2-3; d_call: TRBD2; clone_size: -; cdr3_nt: TGCGCCAGCAGCTTGGACGCGGGGGGCACAGATACGCAGTATTTT; cdr3_aa: CASSLDAGGTDTQYF
v_call: TRBV9; j_call: TRBJ2-5; d_call: -; clone_size: -; cdr3_nt: TGTGCCAGCAGCGTAGGGCAGGGCCGCGAGACCCAGTACTTC; cdr3_aa: CASSVGQGRETQYF
v_call: TRBV29-1; j_call: TRBJ1-2; d_call: -; clone_size: -; cdr3_nt: TGCAGCGTTGAACGGCGAGATGGCTACACCTTC; cdr3_aa: CSVERRDGYTF
v_call: TRBV2; j_call: TRBJ2-6; d_call: -; clone_size: -; cdr3_nt: TGTGCCAGCTACCCCTCTGGGGCCAACGTCCTGACTTTC; cdr3_aa: CASYPSGANVLTF
v_call: TRBV5-6; j_call: TRBJ1-2; d_call: -; clone_size: few; cdr3_nt: TGTGCCAGCAGCTCGGGACTTATCTATGGCTACACCTTC; cdr3_aa: CASSSGLIYGYTF
v_call: TRBV29-1; j_call: TRBJ2-1; d_call: -; clone_size: -; cdr3_nt: TGCAGCGTTGAGGAGGGGGTTTACAATGAGCAGTTCTTC; cdr3_aa: CSVEEGVYNEQFF
v_call: TRBV13; j_call: TRBJ2-7; d_call: TRBD1; clone_size: few; cdr3_nt: TGTGCCAGCAGCCCCAGGGACAGGGGGACGGTTGAGCAGTACTTC; cdr3_aa: CASSPRDRGTVEQYF
v_call: TRBV29-1; j_call: TRBJ2-3; d_call: TRBD2; clone_size: -; cdr3_nt: TGCAGCGTCGATGGGACTAGCGGGGGGGCCGGTACAGATACGCAGTATTTT; cdr3_aa: CSVDGTSGGAGTDTQYF
v_call: TRBV27; j_call: TRBJ1-4; d_call: -; clone_size: -; cdr3_nt: TGTGCCAGCAGTTTTATGGGAGGTGCAACTAATGAAAAACTGTTTTTT; cdr3_aa: CASSFMGGATNEKLFF
v_call: TRBV4-1; j_call: TRBJ2-7; d_call: TRBD2; clone_size: -; cdr3_nt: TGCGCCAGCAGCCAAGCGAGCACCGGGGGGGGCGACGAGCAGTACTTC; cdr3_aa: CASSQASTGGGDEQYF
v_call: TRBV4-1; j_call: TRBJ2-3; d_call: -; clone_size: -; cdr3_nt: TGCGCCAGCAACCTTAGACAGGGAGGGACAGATACGCAGTATTTT; cdr3_aa: CASNLRQGGTDTQYF
v_call: TRBV18; j_call: TRBJ2-1; d_call: -; clone_size: -; cdr3_nt: TGTGCCAGCTCACCAGCTGCCAGCGGAAATGAGCAGTTCTTC; cdr3_aa: CASSPAASGNEQFF
v_call: TRBV29-1; j_call: TRBJ1-2; d_call: -; clone_size: -; cdr3_nt: TGCAGCGCCCCTAGGGACGAAGGAGGCTACACCTTC; cdr3_aa: CSAPRDEGGYTF
v_call: TRBV2; j_call: TRBJ2-7; d_call: -; clone_size: -; cdr3_nt: TGTGCCAGCACGGGACCTCCCCCCGAGCAGTACTTC; cdr3_aa: CASTGPPPEQYF
v_call: TRBV5-1; j_call: TRBJ1-5; d_call: TRBD1; clone_size: few; cdr3_nt: TGCGCCAGCAGCTTCGGACAGGGGGCGATGAGGCCCCAGCATTTT; cdr3_aa: CASSFGQGAMRPQHF
v_call: TRBV4-1; j_call: TRBJ2-7; d_call: -; clone_size: -; cdr3_nt: TGCGCCAGCAGCCAAAGGGTAGGTGATTCCTACGAGCAGTACTTC; cdr3_aa: CASSQRVGDSYEQYF
v_call: TRBV4-1; j_call: TRBJ2-5; d_call: -; clone_size: -; cdr3_nt: TGCGCCAGCAGCCCGGAGGGGGACCCACAAGAGACCCAGTACTTC; cdr3_aa: CASSPEGDPQETQYF
v_call: TRBV19; j_call: TRBJ1-6; d_call: TRBD1; clone_size: -; cdr3_nt: TGTGCCAGTAGTGCCCCGGAACAGGGGAGGTACTCACCCCTCCACTTT; cdr3_aa: CASSAPEQGRYSPLHF
v_call: TRBV7-8; j_call: TRBJ2-1; d_call: TRBD2; clone_size: few; cdr3_nt: TGTGCCAGCAGCTTAGCTGGGACTACTCACAATGAGCAGTTCTTC; cdr3_aa: CASSLAGTTHNEQFF
v_call: TRBV13; j_call: TRBJ2-3; d_call: -; clone_size: -; cdr3_nt: TGTGCCAGCAGCTTGGGACTGAGGAGCGATACGCAGTATTTT; cdr3_aa: CASSLGLRSDTQYF
v_call: TRBV5-1; j_call: TRBJ2-3; d_call: TRBD2; clone_size: -; cdr3_nt: TGCGCCAGCAGCTTGGTGGGACTAGTGTTAGATACGCAGTATTTT; cdr3_aa: CASSLVGLVLDTQYF